This TCR beta chain was documented in a study of shared clonotypes between healthy human individuals. For the study at large: Plates per donor: three CD4 naive, three CD4 memory, two CD8 naive, one CD8 memory.

Into CD45RA+ naive and CD45RA-negative memory subsets, the CD4+ cells were split. Generated by immunoSEQ multiplex PCR, the TCRdb table keeps only in-frame clones and is missing some. The table lists about 1 million clones, roughly 80% of them singletons. Broader study findings: The sampled material consisted only of blood, and tissue repertoires are likely to differ.

In regard to this clone: What it binds is not known.

Trimming removed 3 bases from V and 2 bases from J, with 20 bases in between. The CDR3 contains 17 residues. Germline-derived CDR1 and CDR2 are MNHEY and SMNVEV (reference sequence). Sequenced: memory CD4+ T cells sorted from blood. Sample subset: CD45RA-negative fraction. J is TRBJ2-7 and V is TRBV27; TRBD1 is a possible D gene (6 bases). The sequence was collected from a man between 18 and 35 years old in good health. The CDR3 sequence is CASSFGRRQVTAYEQYF. CDR3 DNA: TGTGCCAGCAGTTTCGGCCGGAGACAGGTAACTGCCTACGAGCAGTACTTC.